The entry below describes one TCR beta chain. Amplification yielded TCR beta CDR3 regions, with RNA transcripts as the source. A first-round RT-PCR of the TCR CDR3 used the HTBI primer set. Via MiXCR, TCRdb re-called the multiplex PCR reads, giving one row per CDR3 protein. The data contain approximately 400,000 distinct CDR3 sequences, less than 20% of them singletons. If no ophthalmopathy progression occurred within 18 months, Graves' hyperthyroidism was stable. Uncontrolled infection, other autoimmune disease, pregnancy or lactation disqualified patients from enrolment. This entry is derived from a study of T cells in Graves' hyperthyroidism and ophthalmopathy. About the research overall: The blood sample was taken at first diagnosis, before treatment began.

The sequencing input was blood. The receptor comes from a woman under 30 with Graves' hyperthyroidism.

CDR3 bases: TGTGCCAGTAGTATTGCAGGTCGGTTATTCTACGAGCAGTACTTC. It encodes CASSIAGRLFYEQYF. The rearrangement links TRBV19 to TRBJ2-7; no firm D call. V was clipped by 3 bases and J by 3 bases, with 15 bases between them. The CDR3 extends over 15 amino acids. Germline CDR1 reads LNHDA; CDR2 reads SQIVND (reference sequence).